This T cell receptor (beta chain) appears in the sequencing data of a study of blood T cell repertoires in COVID-19. Germline CDR1 reads SQVTM; CDR2 reads ANQGSEA. The CDR3 extends over 13 amino acids. The V end lost 3 bases, the J end lost 2 bases, and 9 bases lay between the germline ends. Sequencing used immunoSEQ multiplex PCR; TCRdb keeps in-frame clones, though not all of them. The sample lists some 270,000 clones, around 85% occurring once. Sample: PBMCs or T cells enriched from blood (not recorded which). The clonotype was recovered from a woman in her forties or fifties with acute COVID-19. V usage is TRBV29-1 and J usage is TRBJ2-3; D ambiguous. The chain's CDR3 is CSVDGSVTDTQYF. The CDR3 region has the DNA TGCAGCGTTGACGGGTCAGTCACAGATACGCAGTATTTT.